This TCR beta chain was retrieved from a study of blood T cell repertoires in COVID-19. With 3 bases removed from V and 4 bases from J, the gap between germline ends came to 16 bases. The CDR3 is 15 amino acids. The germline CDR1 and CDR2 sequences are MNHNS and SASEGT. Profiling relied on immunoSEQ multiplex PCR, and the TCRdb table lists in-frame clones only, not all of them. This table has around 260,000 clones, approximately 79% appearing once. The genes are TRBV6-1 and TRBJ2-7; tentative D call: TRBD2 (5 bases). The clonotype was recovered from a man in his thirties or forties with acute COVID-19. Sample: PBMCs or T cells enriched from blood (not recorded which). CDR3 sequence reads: CASSEGLAGLYEQYV. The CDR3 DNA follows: TGTGCCAGCAGTGAGGGTCTTGCCGGACTTTACGAGCAGTACGTC.